This record covers a single T cell receptor beta chain. This specimen belongs to a study of blood T cell repertoires in COVID-19. This CDR3 contains 14 residues. The germline gives CDR1 KGHSH, CDR2 LQKENI. J was trimmed by 7 bases and V by 6 bases; bases with no gene match: 7. Clones were sequenced by immunoSEQ multiplex PCR, and TCRdb holds only the in-frame ones, with some missing. Of around 130,000 clones in the sample, 83% were seen once. The sequence came from a man between 25 and 39 years old who had recovered from COVID-19. The sequenced sample consisted of PBMCs or T cells enriched from blood (not recorded which). The chain recombines TRBV18 with TRBJ2-1, with TRBD2 matching over 9 bases. CDR3 bases: TGTGCCAGCTCGCCGGGACTAGCCCAGAATGAGCAGTTCTTC. This codes for CASSPGLAQNEQFF.